One and the same sample provided the 7 T cell receptor beta chains below, sequenced in a study of T cell responses to AZD1222 COVID-19 vaccine. Libraries were prepared by immunoSEQ multiplex PCR; TCRdb keeps only in-frame clonotypes and omits some of them. The data contain about 110,000 clones, 80% to 90% of them singletons. Sequenced material: peripheral blood, taken 28 days after the second AZD1222 dose. The receptors were gathered from an adult who received the AZD1222 COVID-19 vaccine.

The sample holds one count of this clone. J is TRBJ2-7 and V is TRBV7-2; the match to TRBD2 covers 13 bases. The CDR3 contains 15 residues. Germline CDR1 is SGHTA and CDR2 is FQGNSA. The V and J ends lost 5 bases and 2 bases, in that order; junction bases with no gene match: 3. The CDR3 region is CASSQGLAGAYEQYF. The CDR3 DNA reads TGTGCCAGCAGCCAAGGACTAGCGGGAGCCTACGAGCAGTACTTC.

The chain has TRBV7-3 and TRBJ2-3, with D unresolved. The CDR3 has 14 amino acids. Germline CDR1 SGHTA, CDR2 FQGTGA. V gave up 2 bases and J gave up 5 bases, with 11 bases separating them. The CDR3 bases are TGTGCCAGCAGCTTAGGCCTAGGAGAAGATACGCAGTATTTT. Residues: CASSLGLGEDTQYF. Full variable domain (outside the CDR3, taken from reference TRBV7-3 and TRBJ2-3): GAGVSQTPSNKVTEKGKYVELRCDPISGHTALYWYRQSLGQGPEFLIYFQGTGAADDSGLPNDRFFAVRPEGSVSTLKIQRTERGDSAVYLCASSLGLGEDTQYFGPGTRLTVL.

The rearrangement uses TRBV6-1 and TRBJ2-3, with D unresolved. The CDR3 loop spans 12 amino acids. Trimming took off 1 base at V and 5 bases at J, with 4 bases between the two ends. The germline V gene has CDR1 MNHNS and CDR2 SASEGT. Here the CDR3 DNA reads TGTGCCAGCAGTGAAGTTATAGATACGCAGTATTTT. It is translated as CASSEVIDTQYF.

The V and J genes are TRBV5-4 and TRBJ1-2; perhaps TRBD1 as D (6 bases). The germline V and J ends were trimmed by 4 bases and 7 bases, with 20 bases remaining between them. In germline, CDR1 is SGHNT, CDR2 YYREEE (reference sequence). CDR3 length: 15 amino acids. CDR3 DNA: TGTGCCAGCAGCGTACAGGGATCTCGTTCCTTTGGCTACACCTTC. Residues: CASSVQGSRSFGYTF.

DNA of the CDR3: TGCGCCAGCAGCTTTAGGACAGGGGGCCGCGGCACAGATACGCAGTATTTT. The encoded protein is CASSFRTGGRGTDTQYF. This sequence joins TRBV5-1 and TRBJ2-3; 11 bases line up with TRBD1. Trimming at V came to 2 bases and at J to 1 base, leaving 6 bases not matched to a gene. Germline CDR1 is SGHRS and CDR2 is YFSETQ. This CDR3 is 17 amino acids long.

The chain couples TRBV29-1 to TRBJ2-3; D might be TRBD2 (7 bases). The CDR3 loop spans 13 amino acids. Per germline, CDR1 SQVTM and CDR2 ANQGSEA. The CDR3 DNA follows: TGCGCGAGGGGGGGAGTAACGGCAGATACGCAGTATTTT. Its translation is CARGGVTADTQYF.

The CDR3 nucleotides are TGTGCCAGCAGCTTAACACCGGGAAGCACAGATACGCAGTATTTT. Translation gives CASSLTPGSTDTQYF. This sequence joins TRBV7-3 and TRBJ2-3; D might be TRBD2 (5 bases). The V end lost 0 bases, the J end lost 0 bases, and 7 bases lay between the germline ends. The CDR3 is 15 amino acids. Germline V gene data show CDR1 as SGHTA and CDR2 as FQGTGA.